This is a list of T cell receptor beta chains from one sample in a study of identical twins. TCRdb analysed the 5' RACE reads with MiXCR anew, one entry per CDR3 protein. The top ten clones hold about 14% of a sample with some 250,000 distinct CDR3 sequences, 5% to 7% of them seen once. This sample was shared with a second study, whose subject was T cells expressing NK-cell markers.

The sequencing input was CD8+ T cells sorted from blood. All receptors derive from a woman between 18 and 30 years old in good health. Each CDR3 is given with its conserved first and last residue. The order of the fields is V gene, D gene, clone size, J gene, CDR3 DNA, CDR3 protein. A D gene is named only where the DNA matches it firmly. The size field is filled for only some rows; it gives once, few, many or a size class.

V: TRBV7-9; D: TRBD2; size: few; J: TRBJ2-3; DNA: TGTGCCAGCAGCTTAGAAGGACTAGCTGTTGGTACGCAGTATTTT; CDR3: CASSLEGLAVGTQYF
V: TRBV3-1; D: .; size: .; J: TRBJ1-2; DNA: TGTGCCAGCAGCCCCTTCATAGGGAAAAACTATGGCTACACCTTC; CDR3: CASSPFIGKNYGYTF
V: TRBV6-4; D: .; size: .; J: TRBJ2-3; DNA: TGTGCCAGCAGTGACTCGAAGTCGGGGAGCGATACGCAGTATTTT; CDR3: CASSDSKSGSDTQYF
V: TRBV7-9; D: .; size: many; J: TRBJ2-5; DNA: TGTGCCAGCAGCATGGGACCGGAGACCCAGTACTTC; CDR3: CASSMGPETQYF
V: TRBV27; D: .; size: few; J: TRBJ2-7; DNA: TGTGCCAGCAGTTTATTTCCGGGGGCCTACGAGCAGTACTTC; CDR3: CASSLFPGAYEQYF
V: TRBV29-1; D: .; size: few; J: TRBJ2-7; DNA: TGCAGCGTTGCGGGACTGAGTTACGAGCAGTACTTC; CDR3: CSVAGLSYEQYF
V: TRBV20-1; D: .; size: few; J: TRBJ2-1; DNA: TGCAGTGCTAGCGGCGGGCCTCCATGGGATGAGCAGTTCTTC; CDR3: CSASGGPPWDEQFF
V: TRBV2; D: TRBD2; size: .; J: TRBJ2-1; DNA: TGTGCCAGCAGTGAAGGGCTAGCGGGCACTGAGCAGTTCTTC; CDR3: CASSEGLAGTEQFF
V: TRBV20-1; D: .; size: many; J: TRBJ2-7; DNA: TGCAGTGCGGGCCTCCGGGATTCCTCCTACGAGCAGTACTTC; CDR3: CSAGLRDSSYEQYF
V: TRBV27; D: TRBD1; size: few; J: TRBJ2-7; DNA: TGTGCCAGCAGTTTCACCGGGACAGGGGACTACGAGCAGTACTTC; CDR3: CASSFTGTGDYEQYF
V: TRBV12-3/TRBV12-4; D: .; size: few; J: TRBJ2-1; DNA: TGTGCCAGCAGTTTATGGGACGGATTGAACCTCAATGAGCAGTTCTTC; CDR3: CASSLWDGLNLNEQFF
V: TRBV7-9; D: .; size: few; J: TRBJ1-1; DNA: TGTGCCAGCATTTTGTGGAACACTGAAGCTTTCTTT; CDR3: CASILWNTEAFF
V: TRBV7-2; D: .; size: many; J: TRBJ2-4; DNA: TGTGCCAGCAGCCACAGACCCAGGGGAGCCAAAAACATTCAGTACTTC; CDR3: CASSHRPRGAKNIQYF
V: TRBV10-3; D: TRBD2; size: few; J: TRBJ2-1; DNA: TGTGCCATCAGTGACGCGGGAGGGTCTGAGCAGTTCTTC; CDR3: CAISDAGGSEQFF
V: TRBV12-3/TRBV12-4; D: .; size: few; J: TRBJ2-7; DNA: TGTGCCAGCAGTTTAGGGACCCCCCGGGAGCAGTACTTC; CDR3: CASSLGTPREQYF
V: TRBV4-3; D: .; size: .; J: TRBJ2-1; DNA: TGCGCCAGCAGCCAAGAAAGCGGATTCGAGGGCTATGAGCAGTTCTTC; CDR3: CASSQESGFEGYEQFF
V: TRBV15; D: TRBD1; size: many; J: TRBJ2-3; DNA: TGTGCCACCAGCAGAGGACAGGGGGCTATCACAGATACGCAGTATTTT; CDR3: CATSRGQGAITDTQYF
V: TRBV27; D: .; size: .; J: TRBJ1-1; DNA: TGTGCCAGCAGTTTGAGTGGAGTCCCCAGCACTGAAGCTTTCTTT; CDR3: CASSLSGVPSTEAFF
V: TRBV6-1; D: TRBD1; size: many; J: TRBJ2-7; DNA: TGTGCCAGCAGTGCCGGGACAGGGGTCGAGCAGTACTTC; CDR3: CASSAGTGVEQYF
V: TRBV23-1; D: TRBD1; size: .; J: TRBJ2-7; DNA: TGCGCCAGCAGATCGGGGGACAGGTCTTGCGAGCAGTACTTC; CDR3: CASRSGDRSCEQYF
V: TRBV10-1; D: .; size: few; J: TRBJ2-7; DNA: TGCGCCAGCAGTGAGTCCAGGGAATCCTACGAGCAGTACTTC; CDR3: CASSESRESYEQYF
V: TRBV29-1; D: TRBD1; size: few; J: TRBJ1-1; DNA: TGCAGCACGCAAGGGACAGGAGGGAACACTGAAGCTTTCTTT; CDR3: CSTQGTGGNTEAFF
V: TRBV12-3/TRBV12-4; D: .; size: many; J: TRBJ1-1; DNA: TGTGCCAGCAGTTTGGGGGAGAACACTGAAGCTTTCTTT; CDR3: CASSLGENTEAFF
V: TRBV7-9; D: .; size: many; J: TRBJ2-2; DNA: TGTGCCAGCAGCTTAAGCTGGAGCTGGCTGTTTTTT; CDR3: CASSLSWSWLFF
V: TRBV6-2/TRBV6-3; D: TRBD1; size: few; J: TRBJ2-7; DNA: TGTGCCAGCAGTTACGACAGATCGTTGGCTGTAACATTGTGGGGACAGGGGAACGAGCAGTACTTC; CDR3: CASSYDRSLAVTLWGQGNEQYF
V: TRBV2; D: .; size: .; J: TRBJ1-1; DNA: TGTGCCAACGAGGTGGGGCCTGAAGCTTTCTTT; CDR3: CANEVGPEAFF
V: TRBV5-7; D: TRBD2; size: many; J: TRBJ2-3; DNA: TGTGCCAGCAGCTTCGGGACTAGCGGGGGGGACGTGGGAGATACGCAGTATTTT; CDR3: CASSFGTSGGDVGDTQYF
V: TRBV4-1; D: .; size: .; J: TRBJ2-2; DNA: TGCGCCAGCAGCCAACTAGCAGCGACCGTCCGGGAGCTGTTTTTT; CDR3: CASSQLAATVRELFF
V: TRBV27; D: .; size: few; J: TRBJ2-1; DNA: TGTGCCAGCAGTTTGTCCGTCCCCCCCGGGCCGGAGGTGAATGAGCAGTTCTTC; CDR3: CASSLSVPPGPEVNEQFF